These 20 T cell receptor beta chains share one sample of origin, sequenced in a study of response to subunit inactivated influenza vaccine. MiXCR was run by TCRdb on the RT-PCR reads, yielding one entry per CDR3 protein. The sample has a few hundred thousand distinct CDR3 sequences; just over 20% are singletons. This sample comprised PBMCs from blood, obtained about 20 months after vaccination. Receptors originate from a man in his fifties or sixties who received an inactivated influenza vaccine.

This clonotype came up a few times. This chain links TRBV9 with TRBJ1-5; no clear D gene. From germline, CDR1 is SGDLS and CDR2 YYNGEE. The V gene lost 0 bases and the J gene lost 3 bases, with 4 bases spanning the gap. The CDR3 totals 13 residues. The CDR3 sequence is CASSVALNQPQHF. In DNA form, the CDR3 reads TGTGCCAGCAGCGTAGCCCTCAATCAGCCCCAGCATTTT. Complete variable domain (other parts from reference TRBV9 and TRBJ1-5): DSGVTQTPKHLITATGQRVTLRCSPRSGDLSVYWYQQSLDQGLQFLIQYYNGEERAKGNILERFSAQQFPDLHSELNLSSLELGDSALYFCASSVALNQPQHFGDGTRLSIL.

The rearrangement joins TRBV9 to TRBJ2-7; D possibly matches TRBD1 or TRBD2 (5 bases each). V was cut by 4 bases and J by 7 bases, with 18 bases left in between. CDR1 is SGDLS, CDR2 YYNGEE, per germline. This CDR3 region has 14 residues. As DNA, the CDR3 is TGTGCCAGCAGCCCAGAAGGGGCTAGCTGGGAGCAGTACTTC. Its protein is CASSPEGASWEQYF.

The V and J genes are TRBV2 and TRBJ2-1; the D gene is possibly TRBD2 (7 bases). V was trimmed by 6 bases and J by 7 bases, leaving 19 bases between them. Looked up from germline, CDR1 is SNHLY and CDR2 is FYNNEI. This CDR3 has 15 amino acids. For the CDR3, the DNA is TGTGCCAGCAGGGAGGGCGGGGGCGCGGGAAATGAGCAGTTCTTC. Its translation is CASREGGGAGNEQFF.

This clonotype was counted between two and nine times. V usage is TRBV4-3 and J usage is TRBJ1-6; D remains unclear. The V end lost 3 bases, the J end lost 0 bases, and 12 bases lay between the germline ends. Germline CDR1 LGHNA, CDR2 YSLEER. The length of the CDR3 is 17 residues. CDR3 nucleotide sequence: TGCGCCAGCAGCCAGAAGACGGAAAGCTCCTATAATTCACCCCTCCACTTT. Its protein product is CASSQKTESSYNSPLHF.

The chain carries TRBV4-3 and TRBJ1-1; D is unclear. CDR1 is LGHNA, CDR2 YSLEER, per germline. Trimming stripped 3 bases from V and 3 bases from J, with 14 bases between. This CDR3 is built from 15 residues. The CDR3 reads CASSHQPRSDTEAFF. CDR3 sequence (DNA): TGCGCCAGCAGCCACCAGCCCAGGTCGGACACTGAAGCTTTCTTT.

Notes on this clonotype: Just one base apart from a much larger clone, this may be a read error. The chain recombines TRBV29-1 with TRBJ1-1, with D perhaps TRBD1 (6 bases). Looked up from germline, CDR1 is SQVTM and CDR2 is ANQGSEA. This CDR3 region has 15 residues. CDR3 in DNA: TGCAGCGTTGGTGGCACCAGGGACATGAACACTGGAGCTTTCTTT. Translation gives CSVGGTRDMNTGAFF.

This clonotype was picked up a small number of times. The CDR3 DNA follows: TGCGCCAGCAGCTTGGCCGGCAGGGTTGATGAAAAACTGTTTTTT. As protein: CASSLAGRVDEKLFF. The V and J genes are TRBV5-1 and TRBJ1-4; TRBD1 might be the D (5 bases). This CDR3 region has 15 residues. Germline CDR1 is SGHRS and CDR2 is YFSETQ. Trimming took 0 bases from V and 6 from J, leaving 12 bases between them.

This chain uses TRBV18 with TRBJ2-2; D call uncertain. Between the trimmed V and J ends, which lost 6 bases and 3 bases, there was a span of 11 bases. Germline-derived CDR1 and CDR2 are KGHSH and LQKENI. The CDR3 extends over 14 amino acids. Here the CDR3 DNA reads TGTGCCAGCTCGCTGGAGAGATACACCGGGGAGCTGTTTTTT. The encoded protein is CASSLERYTGELFF.

This chain joins TRBV7-9 and TRBJ1-2; 10 nucleotides line up with TRBD1. Germline loops: CDR1 SEHNR, CDR2 FQNEAQ (reference sequence). The CDR3 sequence is 14 residues long. After removal of 3 bases from V and 5 bases from J, the junction contained 3 bases not matched to a gene. In DNA form, the CDR3 reads TGTGCCAGCAGCTTCGTGGGACAGGGGTATGGCTACACCTTC. Translated: CASSFVGQGYGYTF.

This clonotype was picked up a small number of times. The gene calls are TRBV5-4 and TRBJ2-2, with D unresolved. Germline V gene data show CDR1 as SGHNT and CDR2 as YYREEE (reference sequence). The germline V and J ends were trimmed by 3 bases and 6 bases, with 12 bases remaining between them. This CDR3 has 14 residues. Here the CDR3 reads CASSSGSRPGELFF. The CDR3 nucleotides are TGTGCCAGCAGCTCCGGGTCCCGACCCGGGGAGCTGTTTTTT.

This clonotype came up many times. The chain joins TRBV28 to TRBJ1-4; no definite D call. Germline V gene lookup returns CDR1 MDHEN and CDR2 SYDVKM. Trimming removed 6 bases at V and 4 bases at J, with 24 bases between. The CDR3 spans 18 residues. The CDR3 loop reads CASSPSLEVNHLNEKLFF. CDR3 sequence (DNA): TGTGCCAGCAGCCCGAGTTTGGAGGTGAACCATCTTAATGAAAAACTGTTTTTT.

This clonotype showed up just a few times. The chain combines TRBV27 with TRBJ1-2; 7 positions match TRBD1. This CDR3 is 13 amino acids long. Germline V gene lookup returns CDR1 MNHEY and CDR2 SMNVEV (reference sequence). V trimming: 2 bases; J trimming: 4 bases; junction bases outside the gene matches: 1. The CDR3 sequence: CASSLTGVYGYTF. CDR3 DNA: TGTGCCAGCAGTTTAACAGGGGTCTATGGCTACACCTTC.

A few counts support this clonotype. The V call is TRBV7-7, the J call TRBJ2-5; D may be TRBD1 (5 bases). The CDR3 length is 14 residues. The germline V gene has CDR1 SSHAT and CDR2 FNYEAQ (reference sequence). V gave up 0 bases and J gave up 4 bases, with 9 bases separating them. The CDR3 DNA reads as TGTGCCAGCAGCTTAGCGATAAGGGGAGAGACCCAGTACTTC. Amino acid sequence: CASSLAIRGETQYF.

This clonotype turned up a few times. This chain links TRBV15 with TRBJ2-1; TRBD1 matches at 7 bases. The CDR3 spans 15 residues. Germline CDR1 reads LNHNV; CDR2 reads YYDKDF (reference sequence). After removal of 6 bases from V and 3 bases from J, the junction contained 8 bases not matched to a gene. The CDR3 DNA is TGTGCCACCAGGACTGACAGGGTACTCTACAATGAGCAGTTCTTC. As protein: CATRTDRVLYNEQFF.

The rearrangement links TRBV7-9 to TRBJ1-2; 10 nucleotides align to TRBD1. CDR1 SEHNR and CDR2 FQNEAQ come from the germline V gene (reference sequence). The CDR3 length is 14 residues. The V segment lost 2 bases and the J segment 6 bases; nucleotides outside the gene matches: 3. The CDR3 protein is CASSLTGQGDGYTF. CDR3 DNA sequence: TGTGCCAGCAGCTTAACAGGACAGGGGGATGGCTACACCTTC. The full variable domain, with the rest looked up from reference TRBV7-9 and TRBJ1-2, is DTGVSQNPRHKITKRGQNVTFRCDPISEHNRLYWYRQTLGQGPEFLTYFQNEAQLEKSRLLSDRFSAERPKGSFSTLEIQRTEQGDSAMYLCASSLTGQGDGYTFGSGTRLTVV.

The chain has TRBV7-6 and TRBJ2-7; D might be TRBD1 (6 bases). This CDR3 comprises 12 residues. Trimming left V 5 bases short and J 8 bases short, with 13 bases between. The germline gives CDR1 SGHVS, CDR2 FNYEAQ. The CDR3 loop is CASSATDRKQYF. In DNA, the CDR3 is TGTGCCAGCAGCGCTACAGACAGGAAGCAGTACTTC.

V usage is TRBV5-1 and J usage is TRBJ2-2, with D possibly being TRBD1 (6 bases). V dropped 5 bases and J dropped 0 bases, with 11 bases sitting between them. Germline CDR1 and CDR2: SGHRS and YFSETQ. CDR3 length: 15 amino acids. The DNA for the CDR3 is TGCGCCAGCAGTTGGGACAATACGAACACCGGGGAGCTGTTTTTT. As protein: CASSWDNTNTGELFF.

The chain recombines TRBV20-1 with TRBJ1-6, with 8 bases identical to TRBD1. The germline V gene has CDR1 DFQATT and CDR2 SNEGSKA (reference sequence). V was clipped by 1 base and J by 0 bases; unmatched bases: 17. This CDR3 has 21 amino acids. The CDR3 region is CSARGTTGTGGLSSYNSPLHF. DNA for the CDR3: TGCAGTGCTAGAGGGACAACCGGGACAGGAGGATTGAGCTCCTATAATTCACCCCTCCACTTT.

The chain couples TRBV20-1 to TRBJ1-2, with D possibly matching TRBD1 (5 bases). Germline loops: CDR1 DFQATT, CDR2 SNEGSKA (reference sequence). Trimming removed 3 bases at V and 4 bases at J, with 18 bases between. CDR3 size: 15 residues. The DNA for the CDR3 is TGCAGTGCTAGTCTAAGGGGCCGAAGTATCTATGGCTACACCTTC. This translates into CSASLRGRSIYGYTF.

The CDR3, as DNA: TGTGCCAGCAGCTTAGCGCGGGAGGCCAATGAGCAGTTCTTC. This sequence encodes CASSLAREANEQFF. V usage is TRBV7-2 and J usage is TRBJ2-1; 8 bases are shared with TRBD2. The CDR3 runs 14 residues. The J segment lost 6 bases and the V segment lost 0 bases, leaving 1 base of the junction unmatched. Per germline, CDR1 SGHTA and CDR2 FQGNSA. The full variable domain, its missing parts supplied by reference TRBV7-2 and TRBJ2-1, is GAGVSQSPSNKVTEKGKDVELRCDPISGHTALYWYRQSLGQGLEFLIYFQGNSAPDKSGLPSDRFSAERTGGSVSTLTIQRTQQEDSAVYLCASSLAREANEQFFGPGTRLTVL.